Below, 12 T cell receptor beta chains from the same sample are listed, as sequenced in a study of T cell repertoires in cytomegalovirus infection. The antigens for these receptors are not known. TCRdb re-analysed the reads in MiXCR, keeping a single row per CDR3 protein. The sample lists 450,000 to 600,000 distinct CDR3 sequences, around a third occurring once. Sequencing was performed on cultured PBMCs, taken from culture after CMV antigen stimulation. These receptors all stem from a human donor in good health (CMV status not recorded). Some clones in this sample may be carry-over from other donors' samples.

V is TRBV18 and J is TRBJ2-7; TRBD2 matches 7 bases. Trimming took 3 bases from V and 2 from J; bases not matched to a gene: 1. Germline V gene lookup returns CDR1 KGHSH and CDR2 LQKENI. This CDR3 has 13 residues. The CDR3 is CASSPTSTYEQYF. The CDR3 region has the DNA TGTGCCAGCTCACCGACTAGCACCTACGAGCAGTACTTC.

This clonotype was detected once. The chain uses TRBV4-1 and TRBJ2-4; 7 nucleotides line up with TRBD1. The germline gives CDR1 MGHRA, CDR2 YSYEKL. The CDR3 sequence is 16 residues long. V lost 0 bases, J lost 5 bases, and 7 bases stayed unmatched. CDR3 in DNA: TGCGCCAGCAGCCAAGATCTGGGGACAGCTCAAAACATTCAGTACTTC. The encoded protein is CASSQDLGTAQNIQYF.

This clonotype was observed once. A read error is possible here, since a much larger clone lies one base away. The genes are TRBV6-2 or TRBV6-3 and TRBJ2-1; D is perhaps TRBD2 (6 bases). CDR1 is MNHEY, CDR2 SVGEGT, per germline. The CDR3 runs 15 residues. For the CDR3, the DNA is TGTGCCACCAGTTACTCGATCCGGGGAGGCAATGAGCAGTTCTTC. It is translated as CATSYSIRGGNEQFF.

This clonotype was seen a handful of times. V is TRBV7-2 and J is TRBJ2-7, with 15 bases aligning to TRBD2. Germline CDR1 reads SGHTA; CDR2 reads FQGNSA. The CDR3 contains 15 residues. V was clipped by 5 bases and J by 7 bases; unmatched bases: 6. The CDR3 spells CASSRTSGRGGEQYF. CDR3 nucleotide sequence: TGTGCCAGCAGCCGGACTAGCGGGAGGGGGGGGGAGCAGTACTTC.

At least ten counts were recorded for this clonotype. This rearrangement joins TRBV2 to TRBJ1-1; TRBD1 aligns across 8 bases. J gave up 1 base and V 6 bases, and 1 base lay outside the gene matches. CDR1 SNHLY and CDR2 FYNNEI come from the germline V gene. This CDR3 region has 13 residues. The CDR3 DNA reads as TGTGCCAGCAGCGGACAGGGGAACACTGAAGCTTTCTTT. Translating gives CASSGQGNTEAFF. Full variable domain (missing parts from reference TRBV2 and TRBJ1-1): EPEVTQTPSHQVTQMGQEVILRCVPISNHLYFYWYRQILGQKVEFLVSFYNNEISEKSEIFDDQFSVERPDGSNFTLKIRSTKLEDSAMYFCASSGQGNTEAFFGQGTRLTVV.

The chain is built from TRBV27 and TRBJ2-3, with TRBD1 as a possible D gene (6 bases). The CDR3 consists of 14 residues. V was shortened by 4 bases and J by 9 bases, with 17 bases between the two germline ends. Germline CDR1 and CDR2: MNHEY and SMNVEV (reference sequence). This CDR3 is CASSSGQDVPTQYF. Written as DNA, the CDR3 is TGTGCCAGCAGTTCGGGACAAGACGTGCCGACGCAGTATTTT.

The sample holds many counts of this clonotype. The CDR3 loop reads CASSSDGHLSTDTQYF. The CDR3 DNA reads TGTGCCAGCAGCTCGGACGGACATTTAAGCACAGATACGCAGTATTTT. V usage is TRBV7-2 and J usage is TRBJ2-3, with D maybe TRBD1 (5 bases). Germline loops: CDR1 SGHTA, CDR2 FQGNSA. This CDR3 comprises 16 residues. The ends were cut back, 4 bases at V and 0 bases at J, with 14 bases in the middle.

This chain links TRBV20-1 with TRBJ2-1; D could derive from TRBD1 or TRBD2 (5 bases each). Trimming removed 3 bases at V and 0 bases at J, with 12 bases between. This CDR3 is 15 amino acids long. The germline V gene has CDR1 DFQATT and CDR2 SNEGSKA (reference sequence). The CDR3 DNA sequence: TGCAGTGCTAGCCTCGGGACCACCTCCTACAATGAGCAGTTCTTC. It translates to CSASLGTTSYNEQFF.

The rearrangement joins TRBV27 to TRBJ2-1, with TRBD2 identical over 7 bases. V lost 3 bases and J lost 4; bases outside the gene matches: 6. This CDR3 comprises 15 residues. Germline CDR1 is MNHEY and CDR2 is SMNVEV (reference sequence). For the CDR3, the DNA is TGTGCCAGCAGTTTCCCCGGGACTACTTACAATGAGCAGTTCTTC. It codes for CASSFPGTTYNEQFF.

The V call is TRBV11-2, the J call TRBJ2-7; 10 bases are a match to TRBD2. The CDR3 covers 14 residues. Germline CDR1 and CDR2: SGHAT and FQNNGV. V was pared by 4 bases and J by 7 bases, with 7 bases of the junction left unmatched. The DNA for the CDR3 is TGTGCCAGCAGCTCAGCGGGAGGGCCTCGAGAGCAGTACTTC. Its protein is CASSSAGGPREQYF.

This clonotype occurred a few times. The chain employs TRBV12-3 or TRBV12-4 and TRBJ1-4; TRBD1 might be the D (5 bases). The V end was cut by 3 bases, the J end by 10 bases, with 12 bases between. This CDR3 spans 13 amino acids. Written as DNA, the CDR3 is TGTGCCAGCAGTTTCCTGCCAGGGCGAAAACTGTTTTTT. Encoded protein: CASSFLPGRKLFF.

This clonotype was seen at least ten times. The chain recombines TRBV7-4 with TRBJ1-1, with 9 bases matching TRBD1. The CDR3 totals 15 residues. V dropped 6 bases and J dropped 2; count of bases not matched to a gene: 7. Germline CDR1 is SGHVT and CDR2 is SQSDAQ. The CDR3 nucleotides are TGTGCCAGCAGTTTAAAACAGGGGGCTAACACTGAAGCTTTCTTT. Its translation is CASSLKQGANTEAFF.